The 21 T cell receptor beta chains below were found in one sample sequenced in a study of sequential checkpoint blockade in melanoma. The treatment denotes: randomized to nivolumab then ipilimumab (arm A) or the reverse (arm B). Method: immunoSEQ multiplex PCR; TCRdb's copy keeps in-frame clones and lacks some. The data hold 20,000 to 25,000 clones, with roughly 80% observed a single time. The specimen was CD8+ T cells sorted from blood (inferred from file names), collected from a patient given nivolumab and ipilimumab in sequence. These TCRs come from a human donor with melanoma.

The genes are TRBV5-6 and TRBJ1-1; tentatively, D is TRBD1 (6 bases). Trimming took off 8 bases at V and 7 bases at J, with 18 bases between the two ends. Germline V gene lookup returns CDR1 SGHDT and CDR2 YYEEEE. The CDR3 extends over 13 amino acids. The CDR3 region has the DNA TGTGCCAGTCTAAGGGCAGGGGAGATTGAAGCTTTCTTT. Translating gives CASLRAGEIEAFF.

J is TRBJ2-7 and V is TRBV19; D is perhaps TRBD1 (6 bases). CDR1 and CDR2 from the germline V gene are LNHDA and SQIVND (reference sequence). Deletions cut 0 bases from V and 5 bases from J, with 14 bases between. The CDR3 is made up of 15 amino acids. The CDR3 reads CASSIEEGTSNEQYF. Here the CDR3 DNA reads TGTGCCAGTAGTATAGAAGAGGGGACATCTAACGAGCAGTACTTC. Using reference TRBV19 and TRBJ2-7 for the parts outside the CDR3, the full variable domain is DGGITQSPKYLFRKEGQNVTLSCEQNLNHDAMYWYRQDPGQGLRLIYYSQIVNDFQKGDIAEGYSVSREKKESFPLTVTSAQKNPTAFYLCASSIEEGTSNEQYFGPGTRLTVT.

CDR3: CASSLSPGSAKNIQYF. CDR3 nucleotides: TGTGCCAGCAGTTTATCCCCAGGGTCGGCCAAAAACATTCAGTACTTC. This chain connects TRBV27 to TRBJ2-4; tentatively, D is TRBD1 (5 bases). The V gene lost 0 bases and the J gene lost 1 base, with 10 bases spanning the gap. This CDR3 spans 16 amino acids. Looked up from germline, CDR1 is MNHEY and CDR2 is SMNVEV (reference sequence).

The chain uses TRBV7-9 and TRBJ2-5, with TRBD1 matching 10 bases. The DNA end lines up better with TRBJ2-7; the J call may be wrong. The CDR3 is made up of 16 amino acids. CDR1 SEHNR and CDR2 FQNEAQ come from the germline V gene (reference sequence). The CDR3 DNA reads TGTGCCAGCAGCCCCGGGACAGGGGCGGCCTCCTACGAGCAGTACTTC. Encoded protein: CASSPGTGAASYEQYF.

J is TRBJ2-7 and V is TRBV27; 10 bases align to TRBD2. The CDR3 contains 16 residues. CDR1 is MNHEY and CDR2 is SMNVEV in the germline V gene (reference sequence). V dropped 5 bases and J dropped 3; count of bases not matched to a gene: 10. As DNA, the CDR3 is TGTGCCAGCAGTCCTAGCGGGGGCCATATAAGCTACGAGCAGTACTTC. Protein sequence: CASSPSGGHISYEQYF.

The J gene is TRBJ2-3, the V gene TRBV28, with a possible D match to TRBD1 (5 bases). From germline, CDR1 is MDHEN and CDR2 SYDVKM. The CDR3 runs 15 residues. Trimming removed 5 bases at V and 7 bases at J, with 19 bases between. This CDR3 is CASSRGRDPLNTQYF. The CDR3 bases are TGTGCCAGCAGTAGGGGCAGGGATCCACTAAATACGCAGTATTTT.

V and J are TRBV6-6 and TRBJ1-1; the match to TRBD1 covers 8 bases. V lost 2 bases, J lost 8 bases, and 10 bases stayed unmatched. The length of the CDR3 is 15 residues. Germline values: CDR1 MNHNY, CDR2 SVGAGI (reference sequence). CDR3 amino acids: CASSYPDRVPPEAFF. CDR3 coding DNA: TGTGCCAGCAGTTACCCGGACAGGGTTCCCCCCGAAGCTTTCTTT.

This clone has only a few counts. The CDR3 DNA is TGTGCCAGCAGTGGACGGGACAGCACCTACGAGCAGTACTTC. Protein: CASSGRDSTYEQYF. This sequence joins TRBV9 and TRBJ2-7; 7 bases map to TRBD1. The J segment lost 2 bases and the V segment lost 5 bases, leaving 7 bases of the junction unmatched. Germline V gene lookup returns CDR1 SGDLS and CDR2 YYNGEE. The CDR3 is 14 amino acids.

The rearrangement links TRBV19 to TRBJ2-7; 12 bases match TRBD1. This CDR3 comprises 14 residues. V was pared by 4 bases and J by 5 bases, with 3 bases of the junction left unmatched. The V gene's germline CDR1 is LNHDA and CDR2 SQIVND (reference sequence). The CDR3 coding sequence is TGTGCCAGTAGTAGCCGGGACAGGGGGCACGAGCAGTACTTC. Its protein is CASSSRDRGHEQYF.

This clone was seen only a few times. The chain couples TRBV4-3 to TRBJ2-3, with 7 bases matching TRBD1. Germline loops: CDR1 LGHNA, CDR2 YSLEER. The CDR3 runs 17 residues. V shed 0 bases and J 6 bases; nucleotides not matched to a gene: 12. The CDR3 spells CASSQDHLQGRLDTQYF. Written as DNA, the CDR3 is TGCGCCAGCAGCCAAGACCACCTACAGGGGCGATTGGATACGCAGTATTTT.

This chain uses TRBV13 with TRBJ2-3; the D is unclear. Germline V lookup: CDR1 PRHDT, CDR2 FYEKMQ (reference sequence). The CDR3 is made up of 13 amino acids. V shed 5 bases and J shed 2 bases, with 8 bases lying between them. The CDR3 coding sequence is TGTGCCAGCAGCGCCAGGATCACAGATACGCAGTATTTT. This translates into CASSARITDTQYF.

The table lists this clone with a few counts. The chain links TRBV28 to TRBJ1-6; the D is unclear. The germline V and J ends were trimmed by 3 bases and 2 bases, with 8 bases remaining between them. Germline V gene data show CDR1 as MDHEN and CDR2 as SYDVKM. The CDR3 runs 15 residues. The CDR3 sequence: CASSLRLTYNSPLHF. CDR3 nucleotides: TGTGCCAGCAGTTTGAGGTTGACCTATAATTCACCCCTCCACTTT.

The CDR3 loop is CASSEGDRGPFYEQYF. The DNA for the CDR3 is TGTGCCAGCAGCGAGGGGGACAGGGGACCCTTCTACGAGCAGTACTTC. The rearrangement joins TRBV9 to TRBJ2-7; 10 bases are a match to TRBD1. Germline V gives CDR1 SGDLS, CDR2 YYNGEE. Trimming cost V 3 bases and J 3 bases; bases outside gene matches: 9. This CDR3 region has 16 residues.

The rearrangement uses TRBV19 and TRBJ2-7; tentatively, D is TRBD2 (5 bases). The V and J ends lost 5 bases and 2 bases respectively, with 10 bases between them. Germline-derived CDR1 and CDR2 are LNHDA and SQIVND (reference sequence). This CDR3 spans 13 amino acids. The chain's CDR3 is CASSFGLAYEQYF. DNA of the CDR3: TGTGCCAGTAGTTTCGGACTGGCCTACGAGCAGTACTTC.

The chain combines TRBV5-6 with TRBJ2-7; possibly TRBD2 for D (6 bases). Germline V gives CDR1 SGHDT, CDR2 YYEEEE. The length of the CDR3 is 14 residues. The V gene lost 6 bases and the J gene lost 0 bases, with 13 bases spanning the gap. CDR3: CASTGGADSYEQYF. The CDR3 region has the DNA TGTGCCAGCACCGGAGGGGCAGACTCCTACGAGCAGTACTTC.

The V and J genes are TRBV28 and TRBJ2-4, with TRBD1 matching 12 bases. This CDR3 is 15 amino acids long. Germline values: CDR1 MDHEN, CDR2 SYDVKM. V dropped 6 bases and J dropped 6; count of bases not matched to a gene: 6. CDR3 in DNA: TGTGCCAGCAGGCCCGGGACAGGGGGCTTAAACATTCAGTACTTC. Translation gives CASRPGTGGLNIQYF.

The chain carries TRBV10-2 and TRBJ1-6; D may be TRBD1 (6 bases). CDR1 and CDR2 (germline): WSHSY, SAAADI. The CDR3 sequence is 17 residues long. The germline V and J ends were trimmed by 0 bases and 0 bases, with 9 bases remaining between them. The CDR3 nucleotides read TGCGCCAGCAGTGAGTCGGCCAGGGGCTCCTATAATTCACCCCTCCACTTT. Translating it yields CASSESARGSYNSPLHF.

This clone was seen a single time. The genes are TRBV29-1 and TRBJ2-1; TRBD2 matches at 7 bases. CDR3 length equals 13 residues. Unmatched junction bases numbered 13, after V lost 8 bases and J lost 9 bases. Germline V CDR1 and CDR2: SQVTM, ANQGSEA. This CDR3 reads CSPSVGERGEQFF. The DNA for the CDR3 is TGCAGCCCGAGTGTGGGGGAGCGGGGTGAGCAGTTCTTC.

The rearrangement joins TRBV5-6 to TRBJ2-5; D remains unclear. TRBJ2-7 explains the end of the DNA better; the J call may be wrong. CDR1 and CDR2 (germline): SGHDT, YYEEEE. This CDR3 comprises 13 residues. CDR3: CASSSLISYEQYF. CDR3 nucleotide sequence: TGTGCCAGCAGCTCCTTGATCTCCTACGAGCAGTACTTC.

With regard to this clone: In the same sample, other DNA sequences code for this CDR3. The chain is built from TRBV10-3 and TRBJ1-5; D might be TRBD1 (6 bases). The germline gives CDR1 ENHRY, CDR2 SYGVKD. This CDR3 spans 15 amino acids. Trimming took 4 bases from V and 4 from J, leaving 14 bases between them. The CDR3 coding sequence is TGTGCCATCAGTGTGACGGGGGGCGGGAATCAGCCCCAGCATTTT. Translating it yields CAISVTGGGNQPQHF.

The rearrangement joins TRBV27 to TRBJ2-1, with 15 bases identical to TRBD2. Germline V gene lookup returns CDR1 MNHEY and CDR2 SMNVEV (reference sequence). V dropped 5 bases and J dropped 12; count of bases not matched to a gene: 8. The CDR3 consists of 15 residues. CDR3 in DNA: TGTGCCAGCAGTCCCGGGACTAGCGGGGGGAACCCGCAGTTCTTC. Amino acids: CASSPGTSGGNPQFF.